These T cell receptor beta chains were read from a single sample in a study of shared clonotypes between healthy human individuals. The method was immunoSEQ multiplex PCR; TCRdb's version includes in-frame clones alone and lacks a portion of them. The profile shows hundreds of thousands of clones, about 97% of them singletons. Material for sequencing was naive CD4+ T cells sorted from blood. These receptors were collected from a woman under 40 in good health. CDR3s include the opening cysteine and the closing phenylalanine or tryptophan. The D gene is left open where the match is weak. Clone size is stated in some rows and not others, as once, few, many or a class when expanded.

j_call v_call d_call clone_size cdr3_aa cdr3_nt
TRBJ1-5 TRBV4-1 . . CASSQGGRGRNQPQHF TGCGCCAGCAGCCAAGGGGGCCGGGGTCGGAATCAGCCCCAGCATTTT
TRBJ1-1 TRBV28 . . CASSLVGLGAFF TGTGCCAGCAGTTTAGTAGGGCTCGGAGCTTTCTTT
TRBJ2-5 TRBV6-4 . . CASSTGAETQYF TGTGCCAGCAGTACCGGCGCGGAGACCCAGTACTTC
TRBJ1-2 TRBV28 . . CASSFSRNYGYTF TGTGCCAGCAGTTTTTCTCGAAACTATGGCTACACCTTC
TRBJ2-3 TRBV2 TRBD2 . CASSDLTSGSVTQYF TGTGCCAGCAGTGATCTAACTAGCGGGAGCGTTACGCAGTATTTT
TRBJ1-5 TRBV28 . . CASSFNLAVTHYQPQHF TGTGCCAGCAGTTTCAACCTGGCGGTTACGCATTATCAGCCCCAGCATTTT
TRBJ2-1 TRBV2 . . CASSEALLGEQFF TGTGCCAGCAGTGAAGCGCTTTTAGGTGAGCAGTTCTTC
TRBJ1-1 TRBV29-1 . . CSVGLRPGAGDTEAFF TGCAGCGTTGGTCTACGTCCCGGGGCGGGGGACACTGAAGCTTTCTTT
TRBJ1-4 TRBV19 . . CASSMARGVREKLFF TGTGCCAGTAGTATGGCTAGAGGGGTTCGTGAAAAACTGTTTTTT
TRBJ2-1 TRBV28 . . CASSRVQSSYNEQFF TGTGCCAGCAGCAGGGTTCAGAGCTCCTACAATGAGCAGTTCTTC
TRBJ2-2 TRBV14 TRBD2 . CASSQYSTAGDTGELFF TGTGCCAGCAGCCAATACAGTACAGCGGGAGACACCGGGGAGCTGTTTTTT
TRBJ2-2 TRBV7-9 . . CASTQGSGGDTGELFF TGTGCCAGCACCCAGGGGTCCGGAGGGGACACCGGGGAGCTGTTTTTT
TRBJ1-5 TRBV19 TRBD1 few CASSRGQYSNQPQHF TGTGCCAGTAGTAGGGGACAGTATAGCAATCAGCCCCAGCATTTT
TRBJ2-1 TRBV2 TRBD1 . CASTQGTAYNEQFF TGTGCCAGCACTCAAGGGACAGCCTACAATGAGCAGTTCTTC
TRBJ2-1 TRBV6-5 . . CASTRPGSNEQFF TGTGCCAGCACCCGACCAGGGTCCAATGAGCAGTTCTTC
TRBJ2-1 TRBV28 . . CASSLPQLGPAAGRSYNEQFF TGTGCCAGCAGTTTACCGCAGTTAGGACCAGCTGCTGGTCGGTCCTACAATGAGCAGTTCTTC
TRBJ1-4 TRBV6-5 . . CASSPGDLHNEKLFF TGTGCCAGCAGCCCCGGAGACCTTCATAATGAAAAACTGTTTTTT
TRBJ2-7 TRBV15 TRBD1 . CATSRDRNYYEQYF TGTGCCACCAGCAGGGACAGGAACTACTACGAGCAGTACTTC
TRBJ2-7 TRBV9 TRBD2 . CASSAATSGNRKQYF TGTGCCAGCAGCGCCGCTACTAGCGGGAATAGGAAACAGTACTTC
TRBJ2-7 TRBV5-1 TRBD2 . CASSLAKRTSGRYEQYF TGCGCCAGCAGCTTGGCAAAAAGGACTAGCGGGAGGTACGAGCAGTACTTC
TRBJ2-7 TRBV5-4 TRBD1 . CASSLDPGQAVYEQYF TGTGCCAGCAGCTTGGACCCCGGACAGGCGGTCTACGAGCAGTACTTC
TRBJ2-2 TRBV10-3 . . CAISEGQPNTGELFF TGTGCCATCAGTGAGGGGCAGCCGAACACCGGGGAGCTGTTTTTT
TRBJ2-3 TRBV19 TRBD1 . CASSIRQGSDTQYF TGTGCCAGTAGTATTAGACAGGGGTCAGATACGCAGTATTTT
TRBJ2-1 TRBV5-1 TRBD2 . CASITTSGSNEQFF TGCGCCAGCATCACTACTAGCGGGAGCAATGAGCAGTTCTTC
TRBJ2-2 TRBV23-1 . . CASATAGELFF TGCGCCAGCGCGACGGCAGGGGAGCTGTTTTTT
TRBJ1-1 TRBV2 . . CASSEEQNTEAFF TGTGCCAGCAGTGAAGAACAGAACACTGAAGCTTTCTTT
TRBJ2-3 TRBV2 . . CASRLNRVSSTDTQYF TGTGCCAGCAGGTTAAACAGGGTTTCTAGCACAGATACGCAGTATTTT
TRBJ2-4 TRBV28 . . CASAGHLKNIQYF TGTGCCAGCGCGGGACACCTCAAAAACATTCAGTACTTC
TRBJ1-4 TRBV15 TRBD1 . CATSSPGQGFWATNEKLFF TGTGCCACCAGCAGCCCTGGACAGGGATTTTGGGCAACTAATGAAAAACTGTTTTTT
TRBJ1-4 TRBV6-1 . once CASSEVLRGATNEKLFF TGTGCCAGCAGTGAAGTGTTAAGGGGTGCAACTAATGAAAAACTGTTTTTT
TRBJ1-5 TRBV28 . . CASSPPGGFAQPQHF TGTGCCAGCAGTCCCCCCGGGGGGTTTGCTCAGCCCCAGCATTTT
TRBJ1-2 TRBV6-5 . . CASSLGQNYGYTF TGTGCCAGCAGTTTAGGGCAGAACTATGGCTACACCTTC
TRBJ2-3 TRBV18 TRBD2 . CASSFLAAGRDTQYF TGTGCCAGCTCATTTCTAGCGGCAGGGCGCGATACGCAGTATTTT
TRBJ2-5 TRBV25-1 TRBD2 . CASSTRGSPQETQYF TGTGCCAGCAGTACGCGCGGGAGTCCCCAAGAGACCCAGTACTTC
TRBJ1-1 TRBV10-3 . . CAIREDGPILNTEAFF TGTGCCATCAGAGAAGACGGTCCCATCTTGAACACTGAAGCTTTCTTT
TRBJ2-4 TRBV2 TRBD1 . CASRGTGSRNIQYF TGTGCCAGCAGGGGGACAGGGTCTCGCAACATTCAGTACTTC
TRBJ2-2 TRBV14 . . CASSQQPARLVKGELFF TGTGCCAGCAGCCAGCAGCCTGCAAGACTAGTCAAAGGGGAGCTGTTTTTT
TRBJ2-3 TRBV10-3 . . CAISSGTRNTDTQYF TGTGCCATCAGTTCCGGGACAAGGAACACAGATACGCAGTATTTT